Below, one T cell receptor beta chain is given with its context. Its antigen is as yet unknown. TCRdb itself ran the 5' RACE reads through MiXCR, one entry per CDR3 protein. This sample has just over 300,000 distinct CDR3 sequences, with around 21% found just once. This sample was included in a study of CD8 T cells in ankylosing spondylitis. The study, taken as a whole, reports: Significant enrichment of disease-linked clones was reported in matched ankylosing spondylitis synovial fluid. Peripheral blood held disease-linked clones only at relatively low frequency, and these were CD8+.

V lost 6 bases, J lost 1 base, and 12 bases lay in between. This CDR3 comprises 14 residues. Germline lookup yields CDR1 ENHRY and CDR2 SYGVKD. The sequenced sample consisted of blood, either unsorted or a sorted T cell fraction (not recorded which). This clonotype originated in a female donor with ankylosing spondylitis or in good health (not recorded which). V gene TRBV10-3 combines with J gene TRBJ1-1; TRBD1 is a possible D gene (5 bases). DNA of the CDR3: TGTGCCATCAGGGGGGGGATGAGGAACACTGAAGCTTTCTTT. Amino acids: CAIRGGMRNTEAFF.